The rows below give T cell receptor beta chains drawn from one sample of a study of spatial heterogeneity in lung cancer. TCRdb re-called the 5' RACE reads with MiXCR, one entry per CDR3 protein. The repertoire has 11,000 or so distinct CDR3 sequences, roughly 3.7% of them found once; the top ten carry less than 65%. This specimen consisted of PBMCs, obtained at surgery. These receptors all come from a female donor with early-stage non-small cell lung cancer. The CDR3 runs from the conserved cysteine through the conserved F or W. The D gene is left open where the match is weak. Clone size appears in some rows only: once, few, many, or a class for an expanded clone.

j_gene	d_gene	abundance	len	v_gene	CDR3aa	CDR3nt
TRBJ2-3	TRBD2	many	15	TRBV7-9	CASSRGGAGTDTQYF	TGTGCCAGCAGCCGCGGGGGGGCCGGCACAGATACGCAGTATTTT
TRBJ2-1	TRBD2	many	19	TRBV4-2	CASSQDIGLAGGPRYEQFF	TGTGCCAGCAGCCAAGATATTGGGCTAGCGGGGGGGCCGAGGTATGAGCAGTTCTTC
TRBJ2-5	-	many	16	TRBV18	CASSPGLANPQETQYF	TGTGCCAGCTCACCTGGGCTAGCGAACCCACAAGAGACCCAGTACTTC
TRBJ1-1	-	many	15	TRBV7-9	CASSLAPTGNTEAFF	TGTGCCAGCAGCTTAGCCCCCACAGGGAACACTGAAGCTTTCTTT
TRBJ2-7	-	many	13	TRBV20-1	CSASGGKGYEQYF	TGCAGTGCTAGTGGTGGGAAGGGCTACGAGCAGTACTTC
TRBJ2-5	TRBD1	-	15	TRBV15	CATSRGTGQGETQYF	TGTGCCACCAGCAGAGGGACAGGGCAGGGGGAGACCCAGTACTTC
TRBJ2-5	TRBD2	many	14	TRBV12-3/TRBV12-4	CASSLAGGPETQYF	TGTGCCAGCAGTTTAGCGGGAGGGCCAGAGACCCAGTACTTC
TRBJ2-2	-	many	15	TRBV10-3	CAISGRSGQSGELFF	TGTGCCATCAGCGGCCGGTCGGGACAATCCGGGGAGCTGTTTTTT
TRBJ1-4	-	many	15	TRBV12-3/TRBV12-4	CASTRGQPASEKLFF	TGTGCCAGCACCCGCGGACAGCCTGCTTCTGAAAAACTGTTTTTT
TRBJ2-3	TRBD2	many	14	TRBV5-1	CASRGGPSTDTQYF	TGCGCCAGCCGCGGGGGACCTAGCACAGATACGCAGTATTTT
TRBJ2-3	TRBD2	medium-sized	18	TRBV4-2	CASSQEAVGGGGFGTQYF	TGTGCCAGCAGCCAAGAGGCTGTCGGGGGGGGCGGTTTCGGAACGCAGTATTTT
TRBJ2-5	-	many	13	TRBV15	CATSRDAAETQYF	TGTGCCACCAGCAGAGACGCGGCAGAGACCCAGTACTTC
TRBJ2-1	TRBD2	many	16	TRBV7-9	CASSRPTSGRKVEQFF	TGTGCCAGCAGCCGTCCGACTAGCGGGAGAAAAGTTGAGCAGTTCTTC
TRBJ2-1	TRBD2	-	12	TRBV27	CASSYSGGAPFF	TGTGCCAGCAGTTACAGCGGGGGGGCTCCGTTCTTC
TRBJ2-5	TRBD2	few	16	TRBV7-8	CASSYGGTSGQETQYF	TGTGCCAGCAGCTATGGCGGGACTAGCGGTCAAGAGACCCAGTACTTC
TRBJ2-7	TRBD1	many	14	TRBV4-3	CASSPYRGPYEQYF	TGCGCCAGCAGCCCATACAGGGGGCCGTACGAGCAGTACTTC
TRBJ2-7	TRBD2	few	15	TRBV30	CAWSVRLAGAQGQYF	TGTGCCTGGAGTGTACGCCTAGCGGGAGCCCAAGGGCAGTACTTC
TRBJ1-5	TRBD1	many	13	TRBV6-2/TRBV6-3	CASSYPGTDVKHF	TGTGCCAGCAGTTACCCAGGGACAGACGTGAAGCATTTT
TRBJ2-5	TRBD2	few	15	TRBV5-4	CASRGVLAGEETQYF	TGTGCCAGCAGGGGTGTACTAGCGGGAGAAGAGACCCAGTACTTC
TRBJ2-7	TRBD2	few	14	TRBV11-1	CASSSGASGYEQYF	TGTGCCAGCAGTTCGGGGGCTAGCGGGTACGAGCAGTACTTC
TRBJ1-2	TRBD1	many	12	TRBV29-1	CSAETGSGGYTF	TGCAGCGCCGAGACAGGGTCGGGAGGCTACACCTTC
TRBJ2-1	-	many	15	TRBV28	CASSLGALSYNEQFF	TGTGCCAGCAGTCTGGGGGCCCTCTCCTACAATGAGCAGTTCTTC
TRBJ2-1	-	many	15	TRBV27	CASSDGAGAHNEQFF	TGTGCCAGCAGCGACGGGGCGGGGGCCCACAATGAGCAGTTCTTC
TRBJ2-3	TRBD2	few	17	TRBV5-1	CASSLGAGGGAEDTQYF	TGCGCCAGCAGCTTGGGTGCCGGCGGGGGGGCCGAAGATACGCAGTATTTT
TRBJ1-2	-	few	13	TRBV5-5	CASRPEEGGGYTF	TGTGCCAGCCGCCCGGAAGAGGGGGGCGGCTACACCTTC
TRBJ2-7	TRBD1	many	13	TRBV27	CASSPGQAYEQYF	TGTGCCAGCAGCCCGGGACAGGCCTACGAGCAGTACTTC
TRBJ2-1	TRBD2	few	16	TRBV20-1	CSARGLAGGPYNEQFF	TGCAGTGCTAGAGGACTAGCGGGAGGGCCTTATAATGAGCAGTTCTTC
TRBJ2-7	TRBD2	many	14	TRBV20-1	CSARDRRTSGEQYF	TGCAGTGCTAGAGATCGTAGAACTAGCGGCGAGCAGTACTTC
TRBJ2-7	-	medium-sized	11	TRBV7-9	CASSLDSGQYF	TGTGCCAGCAGCTTAGACTCCGGGCAGTACTTC
TRBJ1-1	-	many	12	TRBV5-6	CASSFGRTEAFF	TGTGCCAGCAGCTTCGGCAGGACTGAAGCTTTCTTT
TRBJ2-1	-	-	15	TRBV7-2	CASSQSGASYNEQFF	TGTGCCAGCAGCCAGTCGGGGGCCTCGTACAATGAGCAGTTCTTC
TRBJ2-1	-	many	15	TRBV20-1	CSARDLAALGNEQFF	TGCAGTGCTAGAGATCTGGCGGCCCTTGGCAATGAGCAGTTCTTC
TRBJ2-3	TRBD2	many	16	TRBV15	CATSKSGRAWQDTQYF	TGTGCCACCAGCAAGAGCGGGAGGGCCTGGCAGGATACGCAGTATTTT
TRBJ1-1	-	many	12	TRBV29-1	CSVIHRDTEAFF	TGCAGCGTCATACACCGGGACACTGAAGCTTTCTTT
TRBJ2-2	-	many	15	TRBV19	CASTPGGINTGELFF	TGTGCCAGTACCCCTGGCGGCATCAACACCGGGGAGCTGTTTTTT
TRBJ2-5	TRBD2	many	12	TRBV12-3/TRBV12-4	CASRASGGSEYF	TGTGCCAGCAGGGCCTCCGGGGGGTCGGAGTACTTC
TRBJ2-7	-	many	13	TRBV19	CASSRGYGYEQYF	TGTGCCAGTAGTCGCGGGTATGGATACGAGCAGTACTTC
TRBJ2-5	TRBD2	many	13	TRBV6-5	CASSRTSQETQYF	TGTGCCAGCAGCAGGACTAGCCAAGAGACCCAGTACTTC
TRBJ2-7	-	many	14	TRBV28	CASSGASSNYEQYF	TGTGCCAGCTCGGGAGCTAGCTCAAACTACGAGCAGTACTTC
TRBJ2-3	TRBD2	many	14	TRBV7-9	CAGGLAGVTDTQYF	TGTGCTGGGGGCCTAGCGGGGGTCACAGATACGCAGTATTTT
TRBJ2-1	-	many	11	TRBV19	CASKGRQEQFF	TGTGCCAGTAAAGGGCGACAGGAGCAGTTCTTC
TRBJ2-1	-	many	12	TRBV24-1	CATSRLHNEQFF	TGTGCCACCAGTAGGCTCCACAATGAGCAGTTCTTC
TRBJ2-3	TRBD1	many	15	TRBV13	CASSRDRGTTDTQYF	TGTGCCAGCAGCCGGGACAGGGGCACCACAGATACGCAGTATTTT
TRBJ1-2	TRBD1	-	14	TRBV6-5	CASRMGQGAYGYTF	TGTGCCAGCAGAATGGGACAGGGGGCTTATGGCTACACCTTC
TRBJ2-7	-	few	14	TRBV7-2	CASSPFPGTYEQYF	TGTGCCAGCAGCCCCTTCCCAGGGACCTACGAGCAGTACTTC
TRBJ1-1	-	-	15	TRBV5-6	CASSLGAGLNTEAFF	TGTGCCAGCAGCTTAGGAGCAGGTCTGAACACTGAAGCTTTCTTT
TRBJ2-1	-	many	14	TRBV25-1	CASSATRRYNEQFF	TGTGCCAGCAGTGCGACTAGGCGCTACAATGAGCAGTTCTTC
TRBJ1-1	-	many	14	TRBV10-3	CAISSQVGTTEAFF	TGTGCCATCAGCTCACAGGTGGGGACGACTGAAGCTTTCTTT
TRBJ2-3	-	-	15	TRBV11-2	CASSFSGFSTDTQYF	TGTGCCAGCAGCTTCAGCGGGTTTAGCACAGATACGCAGTATTTT
TRBJ2-1	TRBD2	few	14	TRBV5-1	CASSPGLAYNEQFF	TGCGCCAGCAGCCCGGGACTAGCTTACAATGAGCAGTTCTTC
TRBJ2-5	TRBD2	medium-sized	16	TRBV20-1	CSARDAGTSDQETQYF	TGCAGTGCTAGAGATGCCGGGACTAGCGACCAAGAGACCCAGTACTTC
TRBJ1-5	-	many	14	TRBV11-2	CASSSGGGNQPQHF	TGTGCCAGCAGCTCCGGAGGAGGCAATCAGCCCCAGCATTTT
TRBJ2-3	TRBD2	many	19	TRBV19	CASSIGRASGRAGEDTQYF	TGTGCCAGTAGTATCGGACGGGCTAGCGGGAGGGCCGGGGAAGATACGCAGTATTTT
TRBJ1-2	-	many	14	TRBV28	CASSFQGPNYGYTF	TGTGCCAGCAGTTTTCAGGGCCCTAACTATGGCTACACCTTC
TRBJ2-7	-	-	13	TRBV28	CASSRQSAYEQYF	TGTGCCAGCAGTCGACAGAGCGCCTACGAGCAGTACTTC